This T cell receptor (beta chain) was identified in a study of blood T cells in healthy people across ages (dated by TCRdb to about 2015). Looking at the study overall: In model experiments, template switching captured roughly one uniquely barcoded TCR beta cDNA molecule for every two T cells. The study measured age-related changes in TCR beta repertoire diversity using deep sequencing normalized with unique cDNA molecular identifiers. Two additional independent replicas of 1 million unique cDNA reads from the same blood draw were analyzed for two donors (one aged 18 to 30 and one aged 80 or older). Four age groups were formed from the donors: young (average 16 years), middle-aged (just under 40), aged (over 55) and long-lived (about 80). To avoid experimental bias, donors of different ages were randomly spread across the sequencing lanes. Overall study outcomes, separate from this receptor: Estimates of total diversity from one million sequenced T cells were regarded as lower bounds and underestimates. A strong correlation was found between observed TCR beta diversity and the percentage of naive T cells measured by flow cytometry. Donor CMV infection status was unknown, potentially confounding age-related changes in expanded clonotypes. As age increased, observed TCR beta diversity per million T cells dropped in a roughly linear way, and a significant reduction was already evident by age about 40. Bulk unsorted PBMC profiling prevented conclusive comparison of naive and antigen-experienced compartments. Compared with the aged group, more naive CD4+ T cells, fewer expanded clones and increased TCR diversity were shown by the long-lived group, suggesting age selection.

The roughly 39 donors, aged about 6 to 95 years, were systemically healthy Caucasian individuals from Russia. Each donor gave around 9.5 milliliters of peripheral blood, collected into EDTA-treated Vacutainer tubes. Ficoll-Paque density-gradient centrifugation was used to isolate PBMCs, with at least 7 million per sample. Total RNA, at least 5 micrograms per sample, was extracted from PBMCs with Trizol reagent. Naive CD45RAhigh/CD27high T cell percentages were measured by flow cytometry on a PBMC aliquot from every donor. The library came from 5' RACE. Instrument on record: Illumina HiSeq 2500. A second 7 to 11 cycle PCR used a sample-barcoded 5' primer and a J-beta primer mix. A template-switch 5' adaptor carrying 12 random nucleotides introduced a unique molecular identifier onto each TCR beta cDNA molecule. At least 2.5 million CDR3-containing paired-end reads were obtained from each sample. All of the RNA was converted into first-strand cDNA using the Mint cDNA synthesis kit, with a TRBC-specific oligonucleotide serving as the primer. All cDNA was treated with uracil-DNA glycosylase and then went through a first 18-cycle PCR with the universal primers M1SS and BC2_uni_R. As for how the authors treated the data: Each sample was normalized by randomly selecting 1 million high-quality reads, each carrying a distinct molecular identifier. Reads sharing molecular identifiers were discarded rather than binned into consensus sequences. MiTCR, with a Q25 quality threshold and the strictest error-elimination algorithm, was used for CDR3 identification, clonotype clustering and error correction. Lower-bound total TCR beta diversity was estimated with a nonparametric unseen species model using Euler transformation. TCRdb trimmed public reads at Q25 via fastp, called clones via MiXCR and kept in-frame beta chains. Identical CDR3 protein sequences are pooled into one entry, listed with their most common genes and DNA. What appears here as the V and J calls and clone size reflects TCRdb's work, not the paper's. For this sample the table gives approximately 690,000 distinct CDR3 sequences, of which over 40% were detected only once. The ten largest clones add up to 25% to 30% of the sample.

Taken from the germline V gene, the CDR1 and CDR2 loops are SGHTA and FQGNSA. V is trimmed back by 1 base and J by 2 bases, and the junction contains 1 base that no gene match accounts for. The CDR3 spans 15 residues, from the cysteine through the phenylalanine. Here the CDR3 DNA is all that survives: 45 bases in frame from base 1. The table lists this clonotype with a few counts. This receptor's antigen is unknown. Base qualities are not at hand, and no much larger clone is one base apart. The TCR comes from a man older than 75 in good health. The sequence joins TRBV7-2 to TRBJ1-5; TRBD1 agrees with 8 junctional bases. Sequenced sample: blood. The nucleotide sequence is TGTGCCAGCAGCTTAGTGGGACAGGGCAATCAGCCCCAGCATTTT. This encodes CASSLVGQGNQPQHF.